This T cell receptor beta chain comes out of a study of T cell responses to AZD1222 COVID-19 vaccine. This clone has a single count. Sequencing used immunoSEQ multiplex PCR; TCRdb keeps in-frame clones, though not all of them. The data show roughly 100,000 clones, approximately 91% seen once. The CDR3 totals 12 residues. Germline V lookup: CDR1 MNHNY, CDR2 SVGAGI (reference sequence). V lost 4 bases and J 8 bases, leaving 8 bases between the germline ends. The gene calls are TRBV6-6 and TRBJ1-4, with no clear D. The clonotype comes from an adult who received the AZD1222 COVID-19 vaccine. The sample consisted of peripheral blood, taken 28 days after the second AZD1222 dose. CDR3: CASSLPGEKLFF. The CDR3 bases are TGTGCCAGCAGTTTACCAGGAGAAAAACTGTTTTTT.